The 28 T cell receptor beta chains below all came from one sample that was sequenced in a study of post-analysis software for immune sequencing data. Regarding the study as a whole: Included in a set of roughly five TRBV segments more frequent in patients than controls were TRBV5-6, TRBV5-1 and TRBV20-1.

Unique molecular identifiers featured in each of the TCR beta cDNA libraries. TCRdb reprocessed the PCR reads with MiXCR, giving one entry per CDR3 protein. The table includes about 820,000 distinct CDR3 sequences, roughly half detected once. For these receptors, no antigen is known. Source material: blood. The receptors originated from a girl aged 10 to 17 with multiple sclerosis.

In this sample, this clonotype turned up a few times. The chain is built from TRBV7-2 and TRBJ1-2; 7 bases map to TRBD1. The germline V gene encodes CDR1 SGHTA and CDR2 FQGNSA. The CDR3 has 16 residues. J gave up 6 bases and V 8 bases, and 18 bases lay outside the gene matches. CDR3 loop: CASGYFYGQGEDGYTF. The CDR3 nucleotides read TGTGCCAGCGGATATTTCTATGGGCAGGGGGAGGATGGCTACACCTTC.

This rearrangement joins TRBV18 to TRBJ2-4; D not certain. The germline V gene encodes CDR1 KGHSH and CDR2 LQKENI. Trimming left V 3 bases short and J 3 bases short, with 21 bases between. The CDR3 spans 18 residues. The CDR3 here is CASSPPAAGALGKNIQYF. The CDR3 DNA reads as TGTGCCAGCTCACCTCCGGCGGCAGGAGCCCTTGGCAAAAACATTCAGTACTTC. The entire variable domain, with the rest obtained from reference TRBV18 and TRBJ2-4, is as follows: NAGVMQNPRHLVRRRGQEARLRCSPMKGHSHVYWYRQLPEEGLKFMVYLQKENIIDESGMPKERFSAEFPKEGPSILRIQQVVRGDSAAYFCASSPPAAGALGKNIQYFGAGTRLSVL.

The chain recombines TRBV29-1 with TRBJ2-7, with unresolved D. Deletions cut 1 base from V and 3 bases from J, with 7 bases between. In germline, CDR1 is SQVTM, CDR2 ANQGSEA. CDR3 length: 12 amino acids. CDR3 sequence (DNA): TGCAGCGTTGAAGTCGTGGGCTACGAGCAGTACTTC. Translated: CSVEVVGYEQYF.

The chain recombines TRBV18 with TRBJ2-3, with D uncertain. This CDR3 contains 12 residues. Trimming took 4 bases from V and 10 from J, leaving 12 bases between them. Germline CDR1 reads KGHSH; CDR2 reads LQKENI. The CDR3 DNA reads as TGTGCCAGCTCACAACCGACCGATGCGCAGTATTTT. Protein sequence: CASSQPTDAQYF.

The rearrangement joins TRBV28 to TRBJ2-3, with D tentatively TRBD2 (6 bases). V lost 6 bases, J lost 3 bases, and 16 bases lay in between. Germline loops: CDR1 MDHEN, CDR2 SYDVKM. This CDR3 is built from 15 residues. This CDR3 reads CASSSEGQATDTQYF. In DNA form, the CDR3 reads TGTGCCAGCAGCTCGGAGGGCCAGGCAACAGATACGCAGTATTTT.

The V call is TRBV29-1, the J call TRBJ1-2; 7 bases map to TRBD1. Unmatched junction bases numbered 6, after V lost 6 bases and J lost 5 bases. The CDR3 has 12 residues. CDR1 SQVTM and CDR2 ANQGSEA come from the germline V gene. CDR3 loop: CSVGGQLYGYTF. The CDR3 DNA sequence: TGCAGCGTCGGGGGACAGCTTTATGGCTACACCTTC.

This chain uses TRBV7-2 with TRBJ1-1; 7 bases agree with TRBD1. With 1 base clipped from V and 2 bases from J, the junction kept 4 bases outside the gene matches. This CDR3 spans 15 amino acids. The germline gives CDR1 SGHTA, CDR2 FQGNSA. The CDR3 sequence is CASSLGTGGNTEAFF. Written as DNA, the CDR3 is TGTGCCAGCAGCTTAGGGACAGGTGGTAACACTGAAGCTTTCTTT.

This clonotype was seen only a few times. J is TRBJ2-1 and V is TRBV6-5; 9 nucleotides match TRBD2. Trimming cost V 7 bases and J 0 bases; bases outside gene matches: 7. CDR3 size: 16 residues. Germline CDR1 is MNHEY and CDR2 is SVGAGI. The CDR3 DNA sequence: TGTGCCAGCAACCTTCTAGCGGGAAGCTCCTACAATGAGCAGTTCTTC. Translating gives CASNLLAGSSYNEQFF.

This chain uses TRBV20-1 with TRBJ2-4; 13 bases are a match to TRBD2. The CDR3 contains 14 residues. Trimming took 6 bases from V and 9 from J; bases not matched to a gene: 8. Germline-derived CDR1 and CDR2 are DFQATT and SNEGSKA (reference sequence). The CDR3 nucleotides read TGCAGTGCCAGGACTAGCGGGAGAGGTGTCATTCAGTACTTC. Protein: CSARTSGRGVIQYF.

The chain recombines TRBV20-1 with TRBJ2-1, with D unresolved. Germline V gene lookup returns CDR1 DFQATT and CDR2 SNEGSKA (reference sequence). CDR3 size: 15 residues. Trimming left V 2 bases short and J 0 bases short, with 11 bases between. CDR3 DNA: TGCAGTGCTAGACCAGCGAGAAGCTCCTACAATGAGCAGTTCTTC. Translated: CSARPARSSYNEQFF.

The V and J genes are TRBV11-2 and TRBJ1-2; D possibly corresponds to TRBD1 (5 bases). Per the germline V gene, CDR1 is SGHAT and CDR2 is FQNNGV. Trimming removed 0 bases at V and 7 bases at J, with 15 bases between. This CDR3 is built from 15 residues. The CDR3 loop reads CASSLEPSGVVGYTF. In DNA form, the CDR3 reads TGTGCCAGCAGCTTAGAGCCTTCGGGGGTTGTTGGCTACACCTTC.

This clonotype showed up just a few times. The chain couples TRBV3-1 to TRBJ2-4; D is undetermined. In germline, CDR1 is LGHDT, CDR2 YNNKEL (reference sequence). The CDR3 is 15 amino acids. Trimming removed 4 bases from V and 5 bases from J, with 15 bases in between. The CDR3 DNA follows: TGTGCCAGCAGCCTTGGCGGAGACATCCAAAACATTCAGTACTTC. Its protein is CASSLGGDIQNIQYF.

In DNA, the CDR3 is TGCGCCAGCAGCTTCGACATGGACAGAACCTACGAGCAGTACTTC. This sequence encodes CASSFDMDRTYEQYF. This chain connects TRBV5-1 to TRBJ2-7; possible D gene TRBD1, 6 bases. CDR3 length: 15 residues. V lost 2 bases to trimming and J lost 2 bases, with 14 bases between them. Germline lookup yields CDR1 SGHRS and CDR2 YFSETQ.

This rearrangement joins TRBV7-8 to TRBJ2-5; D is possibly TRBD1 (6 bases). Trimming removed 1 base from V and 2 bases from J, with 14 bases in between. CDR1 and CDR2 from the germline V gene are SGHVS and FQNEAQ. The CDR3 sequence is 16 residues long. The CDR3 loop reads CASSLVRGRGQETQYF. The CDR3 nucleotides are TGTGCCAGCAGCTTAGTCAGGGGCAGGGGTCAAGAGACCCAGTACTTC.

The chain uses TRBV20-1 and TRBJ2-5; TRBD2 matches at 7 bases. Germline loops: CDR1 DFQATT, CDR2 SNEGSKA (reference sequence). This CDR3 is 13 amino acids long. V was pared by 6 bases and J by 4 bases, with 8 bases of the junction left unmatched. This CDR3 reads CSASSRGRETQYF. The CDR3 DNA follows: TGCAGTGCCTCGAGTCGCGGGAGAGAGACCCAGTACTTC.

The chain uses TRBV12-3 or TRBV12-4 and TRBJ2-3, with TRBD1 as a possible D gene (6 bases). The germline V and J ends were trimmed by 3 bases and 11 bases, with 15 bases remaining between them. The CDR3 length is 13 residues. CDR3 protein: CASSLGAPEGQYF. The DNA of the CDR3 is TGTGCCAGCAGTTTGGGGGCTCCTGAGGGGCAGTATTTT.

The CDR3 DNA sequence: TGCAGCGTTATGCCGCCGAAAATGCCAATGGGGAACTATGGCTACACCTTC. Translation gives CSVMPPKMPMGNYGYTF. The chain joins TRBV29-1 to TRBJ1-2; the D is unclear. The V end lost 5 bases, the J end lost 2 bases, and 24 bases lay between the germline ends. Germline CDR1 and CDR2: SQVTM and ANQGSEA. The CDR3 totals 17 residues.

This clonotype appeared a single time. The CDR3 nucleotides read TGTGCCAGCAGTGAGGGATACAAGAACACTGAAGCTTTCTTT. Translating gives CASSEGYKNTEAFF. J is TRBJ1-1 and V is TRBV2; D unclear. CDR3 length equals 14 residues. The germline V gene encodes CDR1 SNHLY and CDR2 FYNNEI. The V and J ends lost 3 bases and 1 base respectively, with 9 bases between them.

The V and J genes are TRBV7-2 and TRBJ2-7; 10 nucleotides agree with TRBD2. V trimming: 6 bases; J trimming: 3 bases; junction bases outside the gene matches: 8. The CDR3 sequence is 15 residues long. Germline CDR1 is SGHTA and CDR2 is FQGNSA. CDR3 bases: TGTGCCAGCAGGAGAGCGGGGGGGCCACGCTACGAGCAGTACTTC. The encoded protein is CASRRAGGPRYEQYF. The entire variable domain, with the rest obtained from reference TRBV7-2 and TRBJ2-7, is as follows: GAGVSQSPSNKVTEKGKDVELRCDPISGHTALYWYRQSLGQGLEFLIYFQGNSAPDKSGLPSDRFSAERTGGSVSTLTIQRTQQEDSAVYLCASRRAGGPRYEQYFGPGTRLTVT.

This chain joins TRBV20-1 and TRBJ2-3; 8 bases map to TRBD2. CDR3 size: 15 residues. Germline loops: CDR1 DFQATT, CDR2 SNEGSKA (reference sequence). V lost 4 bases and J lost 0; bases outside the gene matches: 6. The CDR3 sequence: CSATSRGDSTDTQYF. CDR3 bases: TGCAGTGCTACTTCGCGGGGGGACAGCACAGATACGCAGTATTTT.

The chain has TRBV18 and TRBJ2-1, with D possibly matching TRBD1 (5 bases). The ends were cut back, 8 bases at V and 3 bases at J, with 14 bases in the middle. In germline, CDR1 is KGHSH, CDR2 LQKENI. The CDR3 covers 14 residues. The CDR3 spells CASGMKQVYNEQFF. For the CDR3, the DNA is TGTGCCAGCGGCATGAAACAGGTCTACAATGAGCAGTTCTTC.

The chain employs TRBV12-3 or TRBV12-4 and TRBJ2-6; D gene ambiguous. Between the trimmed V and J ends, which lost 6 bases and 0 bases, there was a span of 12 bases. This CDR3 is built from 16 residues. CDR3 DNA sequence: TGTGCCAGCAGCCGCACCTCGGGCTCTGGGGCCAACGTCCTGACTTTC. Protein product: CASSRTSGSGANVLTF.

The CDR3 sequence is CASSQDLQAYEQYF. CDR3 nucleotides: TGTGCCAGCAGCCAAGATCTACAGGCCTACGAGCAGTACTTC. This rearrangement joins TRBV4-2 to TRBJ2-4, with a possible D match to TRBD1 (5 bases). The J call is doubtful: the DNA matches TRBJ2-7 better. CDR1 and CDR2 from the germline V gene are LGHNA and YNFKEQ. There are 14 residues in the CDR3.

The chain links TRBV12-3 or TRBV12-4 to TRBJ2-5; 8 nucleotides line up with TRBD1. Trimming removed 6 bases from V and 2 bases from J; junction bases left unmatched: 11. The CDR3 consists of 16 residues. The CDR3 bases are TGTGCCAGCAGCTCGAATACAGGGGGAATTCAAGAGACCCAGTACTTC. It specifies CASSSNTGGIQETQYF.

This clonotype was observed a handful of times. The gene calls are TRBV6-4 and TRBJ2-7, with D unresolved. The V gene's germline CDR1 is MRHNA and CDR2 SNTAGT. V lost 2 bases, J lost 0 bases, and 14 bases lay in between. The CDR3 has 16 amino acids. CDR3 amino acids: CASSDDWVGCSYEQYF. CDR3 sequence (DNA): TGTGCCAGCAGTGACGATTGGGTGGGATGCTCCTACGAGCAGTACTTC.

V gene TRBV4-1 combines with J gene TRBJ2-5; 11 bases line up with TRBD2. The better agreement between TRBJ2-1 and the DNA end casts doubt on the J call. The CDR3 spans 15 residues. Looked up from germline, CDR1 is MGHRA and CDR2 is YSYEKL. The DNA for the CDR3 is TGCGCCAGCAGCCAAGAGAAAATAGCGGGAGGGAAGCAGTTCTTC. Amino acids: CASSQEKIAGGKQFF.

This clonotype was observed a handful of times. The J gene is TRBJ1-6, the V gene TRBV5-1; possible D gene TRBD1, 5 bases. The CDR3 covers 15 residues. Trimming took off 1 base at V and 5 bases at J, with 10 bases between the two ends. CDR1 and CDR2 from the germline V gene are SGHRS and YFSETQ. The CDR3 nucleotides are TGCGCCAGCAGCTTGAGCAGGGCCAATAATTCACCCCTCCACTTT. The encoded protein is CASSLSRANNSPLHF.

This clonotype has only a few counts. The V and J genes are TRBV11-1 and TRBJ2-3, with 8 bases fitting TRBD1. The CDR3 has 16 amino acids. Looked up from germline, CDR1 is SGHAT and CDR2 is FQDESV (reference sequence). J gave up 2 bases and V 4 bases, and 8 bases lay outside the gene matches. CDR3 in DNA: TGTGCCAGCAGCTCGACAGGGGCGCGTCACACAGATACGCAGTATTTT. It yields the protein CASSSTGARHTDTQYF. The variable domain in full, completed from reference TRBV11-1 and TRBJ2-3, reads EAEVAQSPRYKITEKSQAVAFWCDPISGHATLYWYRQILGQGPELLVQFQDESVVDDSQLPKDRFSAERLKGVDSTLKIQPAELGDSAMYLCASSSTGARHTDTQYFGPGTRLTVL.